This T cell receptor (beta chain) was identified during a study of PD-1 blockade in classical Hodgkin lymphoma. Concerning this clone itself: Its antigen is undetermined.

Whole-study results and caveats: TCR diversity at baseline was reported to be reduced in newly diagnosed patients relative to healthy donors.

Clones were read by immunoSEQ multiplex PCR, and TCRdb kept only the in-frame ones, dropping some. The repertoire holds approximately 6,400 clones, with around four fifths as singletons. Brentuximab vedotin exposure varied among the patients, all of whom had relapsed after autologous stem cell transplantation. Negative magnetic selection isolated CD4+ T cells from thawed PBMCs. V lost 7 bases and J 0 bases, leaving 17 bases between the germline ends. This CDR3 spans 16 amino acids. Germline V lookup: CDR1 SGHTA, CDR2 FQGNSA. This clonotype was obtained from a human donor with classical Hodgkin lymphoma. The chain joins TRBV7-2 to TRBJ2-3; weak D call: TRBD2 (5 bases). The input for sequencing was CD4+ T cells from blood, taken at baseline. The DNA for the CDR3 is TGTGCCAGCACCGCCCGTGAGGGAACTAGCACAGATACGCAGTATTTT. It is translated as CASTAREGTSTDTQYF.